Presented here are 20 T cell receptor beta chains from one specimen sequenced in a study of blood T cells in healthy people across ages. Next came a second PCR, run for about 7 to 11 cycles, which used a sample-barcoded 5' primer along with a J-beta primer mix. TCRdb fed the 5' RACE reads into MiXCR, producing one record per CDR3 protein. The data contain about 720,000 distinct CDR3 sequences, 22% of them singletons. Sequencing used blood. The receptors were sampled from a man aged 65 to 79 in good health.

The gene calls are TRBV20-1 and TRBJ1-2; D remains ambiguous. V was cut by 1 base and J by 1 base, with 10 bases left in between. Germline values: CDR1 DFQATT, CDR2 SNEGSKA (reference sequence). The CDR3 contains 14 residues. CDR3 sequence reads: CSARGGEFNYGYTF. CDR3 sequence (DNA): TGCAGTGCTAGAGGTGGCGAGTTTAACTATGGCTACACCTTC.

This clonotype was detected only a few times. CDR3 in amino acids: CASSYGPSGEQYV. CDR3 DNA sequence: TGTGCCAGCAGTTACGGTCCCTCGGGCGAGCAGTACGTC. This chain connects TRBV6-6 to TRBJ2-7; D is uncertain. Germline values: CDR1 MNHNY, CDR2 SVGAGI (reference sequence). This CDR3 has 13 amino acids. Trimming stripped 2 bases from V and 6 bases from J, with 11 bases between.

In regard to this clonotype: One end of the junction is discordant with germline, which a read error may explain. The V call is TRBV7-9, the J call TRBJ1-2; 8 bases agree with TRBD1. The V gene's germline CDR1 is SEHNR and CDR2 FQNEAQ (reference sequence). This CDR3 contains 13 residues. The CDR3 nucleotides read TGCGCCAGCAGGCAGGGGGCGAACTATGGCTACACCTTC. It encodes CASRQGANYGYTF.

The table lists this clonotype with a few counts. The DNA for the CDR3 is TGTGCCACCATGCAGGGTGGAGGTAACTATGGCTACACCTTC. Translation: CATMQGGGNYGYTF. V usage is TRBV24-1 and J usage is TRBJ1-2; perhaps TRBD1 as D (5 bases). This CDR3 comprises 14 residues. V lost 8 bases, J lost 1 base, and 13 bases lay in between. Germline loops: CDR1 KGHDR, CDR2 SFDVKD.

This rearrangement joins TRBV14 to TRBJ2-1; 10 bases line up with TRBD2. The CDR3 is 15 residues long. Germline trimming cut 4 bases from V and 4 bases from J; bases unmatched to any gene: 4. The germline V gene has CDR1 SGHDN and CDR2 FVKESK. CDR3 nucleotides: TGTGCCAGCAGCCGTAGCGGGAGGCTTTACAATGAGCAGTTCTTC. Translation: CASSRSGRLYNEQFF.

This chain uses TRBV7-2 with TRBJ2-1; a possible D gene is TRBD2 (5 bases). The germline V and J ends were trimmed by 3 bases and 0 bases, with 12 bases remaining between them. The CDR3 consists of 16 residues. Germline V gives CDR1 SGHTA, CDR2 FQGNSA. CDR3 sequence reads: CASSLSRDPSYNEQFF. DNA for the CDR3: TGTGCCAGCAGCTTGTCGAGGGATCCCTCCTACAATGAGCAGTTCTTC.

This clonotype was picked up a small number of times. This chain links TRBV7-2 with TRBJ2-1; D is perhaps TRBD2 (5 bases). In germline, CDR1 is SGHTA, CDR2 FQGNSA. This CDR3 contains 15 residues. V dropped 2 bases and J dropped 8 bases, with 16 bases sitting between them. The CDR3: CASSLISTVGDEQFF. CDR3 nucleotide sequence: TGTGCCAGCAGCTTAATTTCGACCGTCGGGGATGAGCAGTTCTTC.

This rearrangement joins TRBV19 to TRBJ2-2, with D tentatively TRBD2 (6 bases). The CDR3 loop spans 16 amino acids. Per the germline V gene, CDR1 is LNHDA and CDR2 is SQIVND (reference sequence). The V gene lost 5 bases and the J gene lost 7 bases, with 20 bases spanning the gap. The CDR3 nucleotides are TGTGCCAGTAGTTCAACGACTAGTCTTGGGCACGGGGAGCTGTTTTTT. It specifies CASSSTTSLGHGELFF. The full variable domain, its missing parts supplied by reference TRBV19 and TRBJ2-2, is DGGITQSPKYLFRKEGQNVTLSCEQNLNHDAMYWYRQDPGQGLRLIYYSQIVNDFQKGDIAEGYSVSREKKESFPLTVTSAQKNPTAFYLCASSSTTSLGHGELFFGEGSRLTVL.

This clonotype has more than one count but fewer than ten. V gene TRBV20-1 combines with J gene TRBJ2-2; D possibly corresponds to TRBD2 (6 bases). Trimming removed 0 bases at V and 4 bases at J, with 21 bases between. The CDR3 spans 18 residues. In germline, CDR1 is DFQATT, CDR2 SNEGSKA (reference sequence). In nucleotides, the CDR3 is TGCAGTGCTAGAGATCGATCTGGACTACCAAGGGGCACCGGGGAGCTGTTTTTT. Its protein is CSARDRSGLPRGTGELFF.

V and J are TRBV29-1 and TRBJ1-2; D possibly corresponds to TRBD1 (5 bases). Germline values: CDR1 SQVTM, CDR2 ANQGSEA. Trimming removed 4 bases at V and 7 bases at J, with 16 bases between. This CDR3 is built from 13 residues. CDR3 region: CSVVSRDITGYTF. The CDR3 DNA reads as TGCAGCGTTGTATCCAGGGATATTACTGGCTACACCTTC.

The sample holds many counts of this clonotype. The J gene is TRBJ2-3, the V gene TRBV20-1; 7 bases agree with TRBD1. This CDR3 has 14 amino acids. After removal of 6 bases from V and 3 bases from J, the junction contained 9 bases not matched to a gene. CDR1 is DFQATT, CDR2 SNEGSKA, per germline (reference sequence). Written as DNA, the CDR3 is TGCAGTGCCCTGGACCCGACAGGGACAGATACGCAGTATTTT. It specifies CSALDPTGTDTQYF.

The rearrangement links TRBV6-2 or TRBV6-3 to TRBJ1-1, with TRBD1 matching over 8 bases. The V gene end was trimmed by 5 bases and the J gene end by 1 base; junction bases not matched to a gene: 3. The germline CDR1 and CDR2 sequences are MNHEY and SVGEGT. The CDR3 has 14 residues. CDR3 coding DNA: TGTGCCAGCAGTAGGGACAGGCCGAACACTGAAGCTTTCTTT. It translates to CASSRDRPNTEAFF.

This chain uses TRBV24-1 with TRBJ2-3, with a tentative D call TRBD2 (5 bases). The CDR3 has 15 residues. Germline loops: CDR1 KGHDR, CDR2 SFDVKD. The V end was cut by 4 bases, the J end by 3 bases, with 13 bases between. CDR3 nucleotide sequence: TGTGCCACCAGTGACGCCACGGGAAGGACAGATACGCAGTATTTT. Residues: CATSDATGRTDTQYF.

This clonotype was found a few times. V usage is TRBV27 and J usage is TRBJ2-5; the D gene is possibly TRBD2 (5 bases). The CDR3 sequence is 14 residues long. Germline V gene sequence: CDR1 MNHEY, CDR2 SMNVEV (reference sequence). Deletions cut 5 bases from V and 1 base from J, with 11 bases between. DNA for the CDR3: TGTGCCAGCAGTCCGTCGGACTTCCAAGAGACCCAGTACTTC. It encodes CASSPSDFQETQYF.

The V call is TRBV20-1, the J call TRBJ2-3; 7 bases are shared with TRBD1. V lost 5 bases, J lost 6 bases, and 8 bases stayed unmatched. Germline V gene lookup returns CDR1 DFQATT and CDR2 SNEGSKA (reference sequence). The CDR3 loop spans 13 amino acids. DNA of the CDR3: TGCAGTGCTCCCCATTGGGACAGTGATACGCAGTATTTT. Translated: CSAPHWDSDTQYF.

This sequence joins TRBV28 and TRBJ2-2, with TRBD1 as a possible D gene (6 bases). The germline V and J ends were trimmed by 6 bases and 7 bases, with 18 bases remaining between them. This CDR3 spans 15 amino acids. The germline gives CDR1 MDHEN, CDR2 SYDVKM. CDR3: CASRYRWGPVGELFF. The CDR3 DNA is TGTGCCAGCAGATACCGTTGGGGGCCGGTCGGGGAGCTGTTTTTT.

J is TRBJ2-7 and V is TRBV21-1; TRBD1, the D gene given by the table, was not confirmed from the DNA. TRBV21-1 is a pseudogene. There are 17 residues in the CDR3. The CDR3 here is CASSKWCTTPSSYEQYF. CDR3 nucleotide sequence: TGTGCCAGCAGCAAATGGTGTACCACCCCTAGCTCCTACGAGCAGTACTTC.

This clonotype turned up a few times. V is TRBV6-4 and J is TRBJ2-3; 8 bases are shared with TRBD2. Trimming at V came to 4 bases and at J to 1 base, leaving 7 bases not matched to a gene. Germline V gene data show CDR1 as MRHNA and CDR2 as SNTAGT. The CDR3 has 16 residues. CDR3 protein: CASSARGGYGTDTQYF. In DNA, the CDR3 is TGTGCCAGCAGTGCCCGGGGGGGCTACGGCACAGATACGCAGTATTTT.

This clonotype was recorded many times. V usage is TRBV12-3 or TRBV12-4 and J usage is TRBJ2-3; 8 positions agree with TRBD1. V dropped 7 bases and J dropped 1; count of bases not matched to a gene: 4. This CDR3 spans 14 amino acids. The CDR3, as DNA: TGTGCCAGCACCCTGACAGGGGGCACAGATACGCAGTATTTT. Translating gives CASTLTGGTDTQYF.

There are a few counts of this clonotype. V is TRBV7-9 and J is TRBJ2-5, with TRBD1 matching 9 bases. Germline values: CDR1 SEHNR, CDR2 FQNEAQ (reference sequence). V lost 4 bases to trimming and J lost 3 bases; unmatched junction nucleotides: 6. The CDR3 extends over 15 amino acids. The CDR3 nucleotides are TGTGCCAGCAGCTCCCCCGGGACAGGGAAAGAGACCCAGTACTTC. This codes for CASSSPGTGKETQYF.